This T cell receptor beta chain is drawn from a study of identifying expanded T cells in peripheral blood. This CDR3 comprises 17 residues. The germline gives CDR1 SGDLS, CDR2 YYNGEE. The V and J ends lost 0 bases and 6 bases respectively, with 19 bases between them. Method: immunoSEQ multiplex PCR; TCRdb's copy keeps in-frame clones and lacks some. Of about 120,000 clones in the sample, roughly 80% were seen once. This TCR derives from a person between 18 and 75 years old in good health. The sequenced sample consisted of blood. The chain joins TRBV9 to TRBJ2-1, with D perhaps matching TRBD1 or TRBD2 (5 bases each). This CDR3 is CASSVGSGAVPGNEQFF. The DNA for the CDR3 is TGTGCCAGCAGCGTAGGGTCCGGGGCAGTCCCGGGCAATGAGCAGTTCTTC.